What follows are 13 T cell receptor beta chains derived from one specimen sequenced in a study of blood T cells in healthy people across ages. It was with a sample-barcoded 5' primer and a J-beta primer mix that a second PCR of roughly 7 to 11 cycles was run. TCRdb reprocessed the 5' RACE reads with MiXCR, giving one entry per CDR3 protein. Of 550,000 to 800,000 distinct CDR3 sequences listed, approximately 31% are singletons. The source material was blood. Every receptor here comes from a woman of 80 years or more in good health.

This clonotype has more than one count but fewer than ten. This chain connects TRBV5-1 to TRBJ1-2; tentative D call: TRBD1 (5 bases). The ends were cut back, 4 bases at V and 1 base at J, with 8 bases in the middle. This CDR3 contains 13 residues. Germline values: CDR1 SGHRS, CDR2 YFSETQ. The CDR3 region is CASSLQDNYGYTF. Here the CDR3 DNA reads TGCGCCAGCAGCCTACAGGATAACTATGGCTACACCTTC. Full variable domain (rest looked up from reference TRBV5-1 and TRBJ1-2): KAGVTQTPRYLIKTRGQQVTLSCSPISGHRSVSWYQQTPGQGLQFLFEYFSETQRNKGNFPGRFSGRQFSNSRSEMNVSTLELGDSALYLCASSLQDNYGYTFGSGTRLTVV.

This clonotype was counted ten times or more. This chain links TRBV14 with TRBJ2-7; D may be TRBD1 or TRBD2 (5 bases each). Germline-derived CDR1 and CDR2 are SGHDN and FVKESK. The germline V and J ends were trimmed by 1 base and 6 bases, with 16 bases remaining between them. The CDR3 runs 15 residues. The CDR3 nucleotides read TGTGCCAGCAGCCAAGGTCAGTTCGGGGCGGCCGAGCAGTACTTC. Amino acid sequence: CASSQGQFGAAEQYF.

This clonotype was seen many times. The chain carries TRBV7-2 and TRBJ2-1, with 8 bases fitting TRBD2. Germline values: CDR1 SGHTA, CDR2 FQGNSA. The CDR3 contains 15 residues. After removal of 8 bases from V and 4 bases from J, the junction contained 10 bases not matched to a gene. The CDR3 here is CASQRGPETYNEQFF. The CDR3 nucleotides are TGTGCCAGCCAGCGGGGGCCTGAGACGTACAATGAGCAGTTCTTC.

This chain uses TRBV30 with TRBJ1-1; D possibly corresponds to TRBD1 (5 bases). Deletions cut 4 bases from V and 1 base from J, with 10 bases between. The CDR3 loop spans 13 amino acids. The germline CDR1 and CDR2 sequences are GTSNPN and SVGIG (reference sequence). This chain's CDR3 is CAWNRQGNTEAFF. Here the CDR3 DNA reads TGTGCCTGGAATCGCCAGGGGAACACTGAAGCTTTCTTT. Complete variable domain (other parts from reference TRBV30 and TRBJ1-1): SQTIHQWPATLVQPVGSPLSLECTVEGTSNPNLYWYRQAAGRGLQLLFYSVGIGQISSEVPQNLSASRPQDRQFILSSKKLLLSDSGFYLCAWNRQGNTEAFFGQGTRLTVV.

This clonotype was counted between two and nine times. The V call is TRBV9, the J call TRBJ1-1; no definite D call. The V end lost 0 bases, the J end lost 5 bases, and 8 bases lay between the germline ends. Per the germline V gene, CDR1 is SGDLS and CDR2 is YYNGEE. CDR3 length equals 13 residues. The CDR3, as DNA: TGTGCCAGCAGCGTAGCTTCTAGGACTGAAGCTTTCTTT. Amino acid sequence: CASSVASRTEAFF.

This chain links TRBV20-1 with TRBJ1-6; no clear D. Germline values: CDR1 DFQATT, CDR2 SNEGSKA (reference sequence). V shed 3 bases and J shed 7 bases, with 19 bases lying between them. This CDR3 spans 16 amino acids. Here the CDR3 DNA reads TGCAGTGCTAGTAGAGAGGGCAGACTATTAAATTCACCCCTCCACTTT. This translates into CSASREGRLLNSPLHF.

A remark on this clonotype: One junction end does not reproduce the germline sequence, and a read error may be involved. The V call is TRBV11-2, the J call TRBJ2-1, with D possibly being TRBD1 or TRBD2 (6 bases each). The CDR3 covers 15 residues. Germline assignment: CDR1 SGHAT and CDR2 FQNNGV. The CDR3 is CASSLEGGSYNEQNF. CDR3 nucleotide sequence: TGTGCCAGCAGCTTAGAAGGGGGGTCCTACAATGAGCAGAACTTC.

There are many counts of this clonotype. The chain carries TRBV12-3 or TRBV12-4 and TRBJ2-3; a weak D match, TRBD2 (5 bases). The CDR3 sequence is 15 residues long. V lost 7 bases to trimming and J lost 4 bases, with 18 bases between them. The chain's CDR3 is CASTKYGVLPDTQYF. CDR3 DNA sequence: TGTGCCAGCACCAAATACGGGGTTTTGCCAGATACGCAGTATTTT.

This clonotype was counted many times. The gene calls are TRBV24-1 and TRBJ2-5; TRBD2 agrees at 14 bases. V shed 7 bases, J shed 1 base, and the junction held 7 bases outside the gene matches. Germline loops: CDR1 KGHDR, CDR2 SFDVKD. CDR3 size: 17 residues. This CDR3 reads CATSGDGTSGGQETQYF. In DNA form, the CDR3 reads TGTGCCACCAGCGGCGATGGGACTAGCGGGGGCCAAGAGACCCAGTACTTC.

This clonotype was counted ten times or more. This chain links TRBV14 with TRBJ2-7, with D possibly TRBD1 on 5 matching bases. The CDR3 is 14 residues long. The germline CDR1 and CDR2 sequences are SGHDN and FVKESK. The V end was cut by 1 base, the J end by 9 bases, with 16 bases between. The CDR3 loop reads CASSQAAGIGRQYF. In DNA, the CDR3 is TGTGCCAGCAGCCAAGCAGCAGGGATAGGTCGGCAGTACTTC. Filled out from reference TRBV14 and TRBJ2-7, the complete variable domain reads EAGVTQFPSHSVIEKGQTVTLRCDPISGHDNLYWYRRVMGKEIKFLLHFVKESKQDESGMPNNRFLAERTGGTYSTLKVQPAELEDSGVYFCASSQAAGIGRQYFGPGTRLTVT.

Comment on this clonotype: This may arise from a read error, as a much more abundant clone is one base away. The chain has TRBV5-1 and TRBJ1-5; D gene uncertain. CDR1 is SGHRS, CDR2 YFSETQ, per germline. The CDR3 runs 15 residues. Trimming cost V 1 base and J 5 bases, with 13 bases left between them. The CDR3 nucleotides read TGCGCCAGCAGCTTGTCGGGGAACAGCGATCAGCCCCAGCATTTT. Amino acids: CASSLSGNSDQPQHF. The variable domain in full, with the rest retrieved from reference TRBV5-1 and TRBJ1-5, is KAGVTQTPRYLIKTRGQQVTLSCSPISGHRSVSWYQQTPGQGLQFLFEYFSETQRNKGNFPGRFSGRQFSNSRSEMNVSTLELGDSALYLCASSLSGNSDQPQHFGDGTRLSIL.

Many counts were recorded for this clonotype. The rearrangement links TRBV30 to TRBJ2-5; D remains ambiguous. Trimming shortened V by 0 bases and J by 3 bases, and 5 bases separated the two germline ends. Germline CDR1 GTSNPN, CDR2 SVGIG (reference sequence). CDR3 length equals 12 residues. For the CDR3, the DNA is TGTGCCTGGAGTGTAGGGAAAGAGACCCAGTACTTC. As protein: CAWSVGKETQYF.

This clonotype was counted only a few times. The DNA for the CDR3 is TGTGCCAGCACTCTCTCCGGACAGAACACTGAAGCTTTCTTT. This translates into CASTLSGQNTEAFF. The chain recombines TRBV6-1 with TRBJ1-1; weak D call: TRBD1 (5 bases). V was trimmed by 7 bases and J by 1 base, leaving 13 bases between them. CDR1 and CDR2 from the germline V gene are MNHNS and SASEGT. CDR3 size: 14 residues.